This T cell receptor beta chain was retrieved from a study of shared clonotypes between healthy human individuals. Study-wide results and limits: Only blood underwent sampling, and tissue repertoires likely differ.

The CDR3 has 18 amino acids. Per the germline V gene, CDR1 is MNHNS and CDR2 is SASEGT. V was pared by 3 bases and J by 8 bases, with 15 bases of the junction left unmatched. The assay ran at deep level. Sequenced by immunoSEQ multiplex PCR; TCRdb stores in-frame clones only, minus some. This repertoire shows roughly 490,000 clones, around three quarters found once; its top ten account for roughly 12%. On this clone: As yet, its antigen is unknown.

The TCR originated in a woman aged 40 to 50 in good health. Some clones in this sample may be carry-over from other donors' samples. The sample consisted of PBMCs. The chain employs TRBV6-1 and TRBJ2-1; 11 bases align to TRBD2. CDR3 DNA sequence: TGTGCCAGCAGTGATCAGGTGGTAATAGCGGGAGGGCCCTATGAGCAGTTCTTC. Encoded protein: CASSDQVVIAGGPYEQFF.